The 2 T cell receptor beta chains in this list originate from one sample, sequenced in a study of T cells in Graves' hyperthyroidism and ophthalmopathy (dated by TCRdb to between 2017 and 2020). Library creation used multiplex PCR. The sequencer was an Illumina HiSeq 2000. The TCR beta CDR3 regions were amplified from the RNA transcripts. The TCR CDR3 was subjected to a first round of RT-PCR using the HTBI primer set and the Qiagen OneStep RT-PCR kit. TCRdb passed the public sequencing reads through fastp at Q25 and MiXCR, retaining productive beta sequences. Rows are unified per CDR3 protein, each entry keeping the most common DNA and genes. The sample table lists around 350,000 distinct CDR3 sequences, approximately 14% of them with a count of one. About 21% of the sample is in the top ten clones. Sample: blood. These receptors all come from a woman in her sixties with Graves' ophthalmopathy.

This clonotype was counted many times. The genes are TRBV30 and TRBJ2-1; D is possibly TRBD2 (5 bases). CDR1 is GTSNPN, CDR2 SVGIG, per germline (reference sequence). Trimming took 5 bases from V and 7 from J, leaving 15 bases between them. The CDR3 totals 13 residues. The CDR3 bases are TGTGCCTGGGGCCTAGGCAGAGGGAATGAGCAGTTCTTC. This sequence encodes CAWGLGRGNEQFF.

The J gene is TRBJ2-1, the V gene TRBV11-2; D is uncertain. Germline lookup yields CDR1 SGHAT and CDR2 FQNNGV. The CDR3 extends over 12 amino acids. The V gene lost 2 bases and the J gene lost 15 bases, with 14 bases spanning the gap. As DNA, the CDR3 is TGTGCCAGCAGCTTACCCAGGAGCCGCCCGTTCTTC. This encodes CASSLPRSRPFF.